A single sample gave rise to the 9 T cell receptor beta chains below, sequenced in a study of T cell clonotyping in hematopoietic cell transplantation. Time point denoted: recipient sample about 28 days before transplant, after cytoreduction. TCRdb's table, derived via immunoSEQ multiplex PCR, lists solely in-frame clones and lacks some. The table lists about 45,000 clones, about four fifths of them singletons. This material consisted of peripheral blood mononuclear cells, taken before stem cell transplant. Receptor source: a man aged 55 to 70 with myelodysplastic syndrome. Some clones in this sample may be carry-over from other donors' samples.

The CDR3: CASRFGTANTEAFF. CDR3 nucleotide sequence: TGTGCCAGCCGATTCGGGACAGCCAACACTGAAGCTTTCTTT. The chain couples TRBV5-4 to TRBJ1-1, with 7 bases that match TRBD1. V lost 7 bases, J lost 2 bases, and 8 bases stayed unmatched. This CDR3 has 14 amino acids. CDR1 is SGHNT and CDR2 is YYREEE in the germline V gene (reference sequence). The full variable domain, rest sourced from reference TRBV5-4 and TRBJ1-1, is ETGVTQSPTHLIKTRGQQVTLRCSSQSGHNTVSWYQQALGQGPQFIFQYYREEENGRGNFPPRFSGLQFPNYSSELNVNALELDDSALYLCASRFGTANTEAFFGQGTRLTVV.

This clone was counted a single time. The chain has TRBV5-1 and TRBJ2-2, with D tentatively TRBD2 (5 bases). Germline values: CDR1 SGHRS, CDR2 YFSETQ. The CDR3 has 13 amino acids. Trimming shortened V by 5 bases and J by 7 bases, and 12 bases separated the two germline ends. CDR3 loop: CASRKGSSGELFF. CDR3 nucleotides: TGCGCCAGCAGGAAAGGGAGTAGCGGGGAGCTGTTTTTT.

The chain links TRBV10-3 to TRBJ2-1, with D maybe TRBD2 (6 bases). Per germline, CDR1 ENHRY and CDR2 SYGVKD. Trimming removed 2 bases at V and 5 bases at J, with 10 bases between. The CDR3 is 14 amino acids. The CDR3 DNA reads TGTGCCATCAGTGAGCCCGGGGGTAACAATGAGCAGTTCTTC. Translated, it gives CAISEPGGNNEQFF.

The V call is TRBV7-3, the J call TRBJ2-7; D perhaps matches TRBD2 (6 bases). V dropped 5 bases and J dropped 5 bases, with 19 bases sitting between them. This CDR3 has 15 amino acids. Per germline, CDR1 SGHTA and CDR2 FQGTGA. This CDR3 is CASSPQGGDWDEQYF. CDR3 DNA: TGTGCCAGCAGCCCGCAAGGCGGGGATTGGGACGAGCAGTACTTC.

This chain uses TRBV29-1 with TRBJ1-2, with D unclear. The CDR3 length is 11 residues. V was cut by 3 bases and J by 4 bases, with 6 bases left in between. The germline gives CDR1 SQVTM, CDR2 ANQGSEA. This chain's CDR3 is CSVEKAYGYTF. The CDR3 DNA follows: TGCAGCGTTGAGAAGGCCTATGGCTACACCTTC.

The chain is built from TRBV4-2 and TRBJ2-1; 8 bases are a match to TRBD2. Trimming removed 0 bases from V and 1 base from J; junction bases left unmatched: 5. In germline, CDR1 is LGHNA, CDR2 YNFKEQ. This CDR3 is 17 amino acids long. CDR3 bases: TGTGCCAGCAGCCAAGATCTACTAGCGGTTTCCTACAATGAGCAGTTCTTC. It codes for CASSQDLLAVSYNEQFF.

The chain recombines TRBV11-2 with TRBJ1-6, with D tentatively TRBD1 (5 bases). The CDR3 consists of 15 residues. Trimming removed 5 bases at V and 4 bases at J, with 12 bases between. Germline CDR1 reads SGHAT; CDR2 reads FQNNGV. This chain's CDR3 is CASSPGHIYNSPLHF. The CDR3, as DNA: TGTGCCAGCAGCCCCGGACACATATATAATTCACCCCTCCACTTT.

The rearrangement links TRBV7-2 to TRBJ2-1; D is possibly TRBD2 (5 bases). Trimming left V 5 bases short and J 6 bases short, with 11 bases between. The CDR3 runs to 13 residues. Germline CDR1 SGHTA, CDR2 FQGNSA. For the CDR3, the DNA is TGTGCCAGCAGCCCCGGGATGGGCAATGAGCAGTTCTTC. This codes for CASSPGMGNEQFF.

The chain has TRBV6-5 and TRBJ1-4; weak D call: TRBD1 (5 bases). CDR1 is MNHEY, CDR2 SVGAGI, per germline. This CDR3 has 15 amino acids. V dropped 5 bases and J dropped 5 bases, with 15 bases sitting between them. CDR3 loop: CASSQYGTLNEKLFF. The CDR3 bases are TGTGCCAGCAGTCAGTACGGGACTCTGAATGAAAAACTGTTTTTT.